The entry below describes one TCR beta chain. The authors extracted RNA and reverse transcribed it into cDNA as the sequencing template. Measured with immunoSEQ multiplex PCR; TCRdb has only the in-frame clones, and not every one. Among under 300,000 clones listed, 60% were seen once. CDR1 and CDR2 (germline): SGHNT, YYREEE (reference sequence). Trimming took 4 bases from V and 2 from J, leaving 6 bases between them. The CDR3 covers 13 residues. The data originate from a study of CD8+ T cells in alopecia areata. Overall study context: Among treated patients, oral tofacitinib was administered at 5 to 10 mg twice daily.

Treatment indicated: oral pan-JAK inhibitor, 5-10 mg twice daily. This clonotype was sampled from a human donor with alopecia areata. The input for sequencing was CD4+ T cells sorted from blood, taken at week 52, from a patient treated with tofacitinib. The chain recombines TRBV5-4 with TRBJ2-2; D gene ambiguous. CDR3 loop: CASSLKNTGELFF. The DNA for the CDR3 is TGTGCCAGCAGCCTGAAAAACACCGGGGAGCTGTTTTTT. The full variable domain, rest sourced from reference TRBV5-4 and TRBJ2-2, is ETGVTQSPTHLIKTRGQQVTLRCSSQSGHNTVSWYQQALGQGPQFIFQYYREEENGRGNFPPRFSGLQFPNYSSELNVNALELDDSALYLCASSLKNTGELFFGEGSRLTVL.